Listed below are T cell receptor beta chains from one sample, sequenced in a study of blood T cell repertoires in COVID-19. The method was immunoSEQ multiplex PCR; TCRdb's version includes in-frame clones alone and lacks a portion of them. This table has 450,000 or so clones, around nine tenths appearing once. The sequenced sample was peripheral blood. Receptor source: a woman between 40 and 55 years old with COVID-19, enrolled during active disease. Both conserved end residues are part of each CDR3. Each record gives: CDR3 DNA, CDR3 protein, J gene, D gene, V gene, clone size. The D gene is left open where the match is weak. Clone size is not always given. Where it is, it says once, few, many or a class for expanded clones.

CDR3 DNA: TGCGCCAGCAGCTTGGAAGGGCTAGCGGGAGCTAAGACCGGGGAGCTGTTTTTT; CDR3 protein: CASSLEGLAGAKTGELFF; J gene: TRBJ2-2; D gene: TRBD2; V gene: TRBV5-1; clone size: -
CDR3 DNA: TGTGCCAGCAGCTTAGTTGAGGGTATGAACACTGAAGCTTTCTTT; CDR3 protein: CASSLVEGMNTEAFF; J gene: TRBJ1-1; D gene: -; V gene: TRBV7-8; clone size: -
CDR3 DNA: TGCGCCAGCAGCCACCGGACAGGGAAGGGCATGAACACTGAAGCTTTCTTT; CDR3 protein: CASSHRTGKGMNTEAFF; J gene: TRBJ1-1; D gene: TRBD1; V gene: TRBV4-1; clone size: -
CDR3 DNA: TGCGCCAGCAGCCAGACTGACACAGATACGCAGTATTTT; CDR3 protein: CASSQTDTDTQYF; J gene: TRBJ2-3; D gene: -; V gene: TRBV4-3; clone size: once
CDR3 DNA: TGTGCCAGCATCGCGGACAGACCTCCCTACGAGCAGTACTTC; CDR3 protein: CASIADRPPYEQYF; J gene: TRBJ2-7; D gene: -; V gene: TRBV6-5; clone size: once
CDR3 DNA: TGTGCCATCAGAAAGACAGGGGGGGTTTTGAACACTGAAGCTTTCTTT; CDR3 protein: CAIRKTGGVLNTEAFF; J gene: TRBJ1-1; D gene: TRBD1; V gene: TRBV10-3; clone size: -
CDR3 DNA: TGTGCCAGCAGCCCAACGAGGGACAGTCAAGGCTACACCTTC; CDR3 protein: CASSPTRDSQGYTF; J gene: TRBJ1-2; D gene: TRBD1; V gene: TRBV7-3; clone size: -
CDR3 DNA: TGTGCCAGCAGTACACAGGGAACTAGCACAGATACGCAGTATTTT; CDR3 protein: CASSTQGTSTDTQYF; J gene: TRBJ2-3; D gene: -; V gene: TRBV7-2; clone size: once
CDR3 DNA: TGTGCCAGCAGTTTCCCGGGACCGACAGGGGAGACCCAGTACTTC; CDR3 protein: CASSFPGPTGETQYF; J gene: TRBJ2-5; D gene: TRBD1; V gene: TRBV7-2; clone size: -
CDR3 DNA: TGTGCCAGCAGTGAATTCTCCGACAGGGACCCTGAAGCTTTCTTT; CDR3 protein: CASSEFSDRDPEAFF; J gene: TRBJ1-1; D gene: TRBD1; V gene: TRBV25-1; clone size: -
CDR3 DNA: TGTGCCAGCTCCTTAACCCGGGACAGTGAAAAACTGTTTTTT; CDR3 protein: CASSLTRDSEKLFF; J gene: TRBJ1-4; D gene: TRBD1; V gene: TRBV2; clone size: few
CDR3 DNA: TGTGCCAGCAGTTTATCGTTGGACAGCCCCCTCGAGCAGTACTTC; CDR3 protein: CASSLSLDSPLEQYF; J gene: TRBJ2-7; D gene: -; V gene: TRBV27; clone size: -
CDR3 DNA: TGTGCCAGCAGCTTAGGGCTAGCGGGGGGGAAACGCACAGATACGCAGTATTTT; CDR3 protein: CASSLGLAGGKRTDTQYF; J gene: TRBJ2-3; D gene: TRBD2; V gene: TRBV7-8; clone size: -
CDR3 DNA: TGTGCCAGCACCATATCGGTCCTGACAGGGGGCTCCTATAATTCACCCCTCCACTTT; CDR3 protein: CASTISVLTGGSYNSPLHF; J gene: TRBJ1-6; D gene: TRBD1; V gene: TRBV28; clone size: few
CDR3 DNA: TGTGCCAGCAGTGGGAGAGACAGGGGACGGACTGAAGCTTTCTTT; CDR3 protein: CASSGRDRGRTEAFF; J gene: TRBJ1-1; D gene: TRBD1; V gene: TRBV28; clone size: -
CDR3 DNA: TGTGCCAGCAGCTTTCACGAAGACAGGGAACCAGGTGAGCAGTTCTTC; CDR3 protein: CASSFHEDREPGEQFF; J gene: TRBJ2-1; D gene: -; V gene: TRBV12-1; clone size: -
CDR3 DNA: TGCGCCAGCAGCTCGGGACAGGGGGCAACTAATGAAAAACTGTTTTTT; CDR3 protein: CASSSGQGATNEKLFF; J gene: TRBJ1-4; D gene: TRBD1; V gene: TRBV5-1; clone size: -
CDR3 DNA: TGTGCCAGCAGTATCCCAAGCCAGGGGTTAACGGGAGCTTTCTTT; CDR3 protein: CASSIPSQGLTGAFF; J gene: TRBJ1-1; D gene: -; V gene: TRBV6-2/TRBV6-3; clone size: -
CDR3 DNA: TGTGCCAGCAGCCAGGGACAATGGTCAACTAATGAAAAACTGTTTTTT; CDR3 protein: CASSQGQWSTNEKLFF; J gene: TRBJ1-4; D gene: -; V gene: TRBV14; clone size: -
CDR3 DNA: TGCGCCAGCAGCCAAGGTTCCGGGACTGGGGCCAACGTCCTGACTTTC; CDR3 protein: CASSQGSGTGANVLTF; J gene: TRBJ2-6; D gene: -; V gene: TRBV4-3; clone size: -
CDR3 DNA: TGTGCCAGCAAAGGACAGAAAAGAGCCTACGAGCAGTACTTC; CDR3 protein: CASKGQKRAYEQYF; J gene: TRBJ2-7; D gene: -; V gene: TRBV6-5; clone size: many
CDR3 DNA: TGCAGCGTTGAGACGGGACAGGGGGACGAGCAGTACTTC; CDR3 protein: CSVETGQGDEQYF; J gene: TRBJ2-7; D gene: TRBD1; V gene: TRBV29-1; clone size: -
CDR3 DNA: TGCGCCAGCAGCCAGGCCGAAGGAGGTGAAGCTTTCTTT; CDR3 protein: CASSQAEGGEAFF; J gene: TRBJ1-1; D gene: -; V gene: TRBV4-3; clone size: once
CDR3 DNA: TGTGCCAGCAGCCAAGATAGTGGACACCTCTACGAGCAGTACTTC; CDR3 protein: CASSQDSGHLYEQYF; J gene: TRBJ2-7; D gene: -; V gene: TRBV3-1/TRBV3-2; clone size: -
CDR3 DNA: TGTGCCATCAGTCCACAGGGTTATCAGCCCCAGCATTTT; CDR3 protein: CAISPQGYQPQHF; J gene: TRBJ1-5; D gene: -; V gene: TRBV10-3; clone size: once
CDR3 DNA: TGTGCCAGCAGTCCAGGGAGGGGGTTGGCACAAGAGACCCAGTACTTC; CDR3 protein: CASSPGRGLAQETQYF; J gene: TRBJ2-5; D gene: -; V gene: TRBV27; clone size: -
CDR3 DNA: TGCGCCAGCAGCCAAGTACCTAGCGGGGGGCCGGACTTATACAATGAGCAGTTCTTC; CDR3 protein: CASSQVPSGGPDLYNEQFF; J gene: TRBJ2-1; D gene: TRBD2; V gene: TRBV4-3; clone size: -
CDR3 DNA: TGTGCCAGCAGCCTCCAGAACAGCTACGAGCAGTACTTC; CDR3 protein: CASSLQNSYEQYF; J gene: TRBJ2-7; D gene: -; V gene: TRBV28; clone size: -
CDR3 DNA: TGTGCCAGCAGTTCGACAGGTTCCACTGAAGCTTTCTTT; CDR3 protein: CASSSTGSTEAFF; J gene: TRBJ1-1; D gene: -; V gene: TRBV7-2; clone size: -
CDR3 DNA: TGTGCCAGCAGCGTAAACAGGGGGCGGGGAAACACCATATATTTT; CDR3 protein: CASSVNRGRGNTIYF; J gene: TRBJ1-3; D gene: TRBD1; V gene: TRBV7-8; clone size: -
CDR3 DNA: TGTGCCAGTAGCCCTGTTACGGGCTATGGCTACACCTTC; CDR3 protein: CASSPVTGYGYTF; J gene: TRBJ1-2; D gene: -; V gene: TRBV19; clone size: -
CDR3 DNA: TGTGCCAGCAGACATGAGCGGGGAGGGACAGATACGCAGTATTTT; CDR3 protein: CASRHERGGTDTQYF; J gene: TRBJ2-3; D gene: TRBD2; V gene: TRBV27; clone size: -
CDR3 DNA: TGTGCCAGCAGTACCCCGGGACAGGGAGGCCACGAGCAGTACTTC; CDR3 protein: CASSTPGQGGHEQYF; J gene: TRBJ2-7; D gene: TRBD1; V gene: TRBV28; clone size: -
CDR3 DNA: TGTGCCAGCGTAGCGGAGAGCTCCTACAATGAGCAGTTCTTC; CDR3 protein: CASVAESSYNEQFF; J gene: TRBJ2-1; D gene: -; V gene: TRBV2; clone size: -
CDR3 DNA: TGTGCCAGCAGTTACGGGACAGGGGCCATGAACACTGAAGCTTTCTTT; CDR3 protein: CASSYGTGAMNTEAFF; J gene: TRBJ1-1; D gene: TRBD1; V gene: TRBV6-6; clone size: -
CDR3 DNA: TGTGCCAGCAGCTTAGTAACAGGCATTTCTGGAAACACCATATATTTT; CDR3 protein: CASSLVTGISGNTIYF; J gene: TRBJ1-3; D gene: -; V gene: TRBV7-2; clone size: -
CDR3 DNA: TGTGCCTGGAGCCCAAACAGGGGTGGCTACACCTTC; CDR3 protein: CAWSPNRGGYTF; J gene: TRBJ1-2; D gene: TRBD1; V gene: TRBV30; clone size: -
CDR3 DNA: TGTGCCAGAAGCCTTGGACAGGGCACAGATACGCAGTATTTT; CDR3 protein: CARSLGQGTDTQYF; J gene: TRBJ2-3; D gene: -; V gene: TRBV7-5; clone size: -
CDR3 DNA: TGTGCCAGCTCCCGAGGCTTGTTTGAGCCCCAGCATTTT; CDR3 protein: CASSRGLFEPQHF; J gene: TRBJ1-5; D gene: -; V gene: TRBV18; clone size: -
CDR3 DNA: TGTGCCAGCAGTTTCGGGGGGAACACTGAAGCTTTCTTT; CDR3 protein: CASSFGGNTEAFF; J gene: TRBJ1-1; D gene: -; V gene: TRBV27; clone size: -
CDR3 DNA: TGTGCCAGCAGCCCAGTTTCAGGGGGCTACGAGCAGTACTTC; CDR3 protein: CASSPVSGGYEQYF; J gene: TRBJ2-7; D gene: TRBD1; V gene: TRBV11-2; clone size: -
CDR3 DNA: TGTGCCAGCAGTCCCTCGGACAGGCCGAATGAAAAACTGTTTTTT; CDR3 protein: CASSPSDRPNEKLFF; J gene: TRBJ1-4; D gene: TRBD1; V gene: TRBV6-2/TRBV6-3; clone size: -
CDR3 DNA: TGCGCCAGCAGCCCCTGGCTTGCAGGGGAACATGGCTACACCTTC; CDR3 protein: CASSPWLAGEHGYTF; J gene: TRBJ1-2; D gene: -; V gene: TRBV4-3; clone size: few
CDR3 DNA: TGTGCCAGCAGCCCGGACAGGGGAAGAAACACCATATATTTT; CDR3 protein: CASSPDRGRNTIYF; J gene: TRBJ1-3; D gene: TRBD1; V gene: TRBV7-2; clone size: -
CDR3 DNA: TGCGCCAGCAGCTTGGACGCGGGACGAAACACCGGGGAGCTGTTTTTT; CDR3 protein: CASSLDAGRNTGELFF; J gene: TRBJ2-2; D gene: -; V gene: TRBV5-1; clone size: -
CDR3 DNA: TGTGCCAGCAGCGTAGGACAGGGGAATGGAAACACCATATATTTT; CDR3 protein: CASSVGQGNGNTIYF; J gene: TRBJ1-3; D gene: TRBD1; V gene: TRBV9; clone size: -
CDR3 DNA: TGTGCCAGCAGTTTGATGGGGCAGGGGGCGAGTCGGACTGAAGCTTTCTTT; CDR3 protein: CASSLMGQGASRTEAFF; J gene: TRBJ1-1; D gene: TRBD1; V gene: TRBV28; clone size: once
CDR3 DNA: TGTGCCAGCACCCCCCAGGGGGCCGCTGAAGCTTTCTTT; CDR3 protein: CASTPQGAAEAFF; J gene: TRBJ1-1; D gene: TRBD1; V gene: TRBV28; clone size: -
CDR3 DNA: TGTGCCAGCAGCTCAGCGGGACTCACCTACAATGAGCAGTTCTTC; CDR3 protein: CASSSAGLTYNEQFF; J gene: TRBJ2-1; D gene: TRBD2; V gene: TRBV7-3; clone size: -
CDR3 DNA: TGTGCCAGCAGTTCCCAACCGTACGGGTTTAATGAAAAACTGTTTTTT; CDR3 protein: CASSSQPYGFNEKLFF; J gene: TRBJ1-4; D gene: -; V gene: TRBV27; clone size: -
CDR3 DNA: TGTGCCAGTAGTCCAGCCAGACAGGGGTATGGCTACACCTTC; CDR3 protein: CASSPARQGYGYTF; J gene: TRBJ1-2; D gene: TRBD1; V gene: TRBV19; clone size: -
CDR3 DNA: TGTGCCAGCAGTTTAAGAGGTTTAGGGAGCTCCTATAATTCACCCCTCCACTTT; CDR3 protein: CASSLRGLGSSYNSPLHF; J gene: TRBJ1-6; D gene: -; V gene: TRBV27; clone size: -
CDR3 DNA: TGCGCCAGCAGCTTGGAAAGCCTACGGAGCTCTGGAAACACCATATATTTT; CDR3 protein: CASSLESLRSSGNTIYF; J gene: TRBJ1-3; D gene: -; V gene: TRBV5-1; clone size: few
CDR3 DNA: TGTGCCTGGAGTGGGGGGCTAAATGGCTATGGCTACACCTTC; CDR3 protein: CAWSGGLNGYGYTF; J gene: TRBJ1-2; D gene: -; V gene: TRBV30; clone size: -
CDR3 DNA: TGTGCCAGCAGTTTACCCCTCGGGGGAGATACGCAGTATTTT; CDR3 protein: CASSLPLGGDTQYF; J gene: TRBJ2-3; D gene: -; V gene: TRBV28; clone size: -
CDR3 DNA: TGTGCCAGCAGCTTAACAGCGGGGGGTCAAGAGACCCAGTACTTC; CDR3 protein: CASSLTAGGQETQYF; J gene: TRBJ2-5; D gene: TRBD2; V gene: TRBV7-9; clone size: once
CDR3 DNA: TGTGCCAGCAATCGGGGGGCAGGACAGCCCCAGCATTTT; CDR3 protein: CASNRGAGQPQHF; J gene: TRBJ1-5; D gene: -; V gene: TRBV28; clone size: -